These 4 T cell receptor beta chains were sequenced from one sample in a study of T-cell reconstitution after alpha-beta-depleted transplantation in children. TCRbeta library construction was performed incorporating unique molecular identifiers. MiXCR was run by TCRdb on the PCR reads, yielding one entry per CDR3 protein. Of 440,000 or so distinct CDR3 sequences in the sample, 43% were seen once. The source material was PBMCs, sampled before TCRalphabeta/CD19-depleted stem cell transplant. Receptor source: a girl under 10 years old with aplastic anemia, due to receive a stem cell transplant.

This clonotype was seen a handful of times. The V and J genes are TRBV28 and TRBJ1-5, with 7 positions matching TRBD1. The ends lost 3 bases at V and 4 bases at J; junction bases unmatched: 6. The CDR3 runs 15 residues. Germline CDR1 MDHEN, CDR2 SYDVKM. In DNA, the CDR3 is TGTGCCAGCAGTTTTTCAAGGGGGCAGAATCAGCCCCAGCATTTT. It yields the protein CASSFSRGQNQPQHF.

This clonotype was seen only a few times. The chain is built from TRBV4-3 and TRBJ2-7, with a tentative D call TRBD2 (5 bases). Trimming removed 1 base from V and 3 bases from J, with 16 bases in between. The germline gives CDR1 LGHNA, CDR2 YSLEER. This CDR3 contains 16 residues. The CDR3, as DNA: TGCGCCAGCAGCCAAGCGGGGTCCACATTGATCTACGAGCAGTACTTC. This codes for CASSQAGSTLIYEQYF.

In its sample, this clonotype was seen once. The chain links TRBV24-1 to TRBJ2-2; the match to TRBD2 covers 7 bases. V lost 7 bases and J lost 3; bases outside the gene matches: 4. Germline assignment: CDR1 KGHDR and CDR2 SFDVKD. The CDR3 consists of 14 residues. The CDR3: CATRREGDTGELFF. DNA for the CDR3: TGTGCCACCAGGAGGGAGGGAGACACCGGGGAGCTGTTTTTT.

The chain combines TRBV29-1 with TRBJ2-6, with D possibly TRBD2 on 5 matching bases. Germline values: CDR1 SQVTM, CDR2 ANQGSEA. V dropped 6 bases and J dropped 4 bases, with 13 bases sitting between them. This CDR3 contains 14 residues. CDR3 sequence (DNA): TGCAGCGTCCTCGAGGGATCCGGGGCCAACGTCCTGACTTTC. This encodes CSVLEGSGANVLTF.